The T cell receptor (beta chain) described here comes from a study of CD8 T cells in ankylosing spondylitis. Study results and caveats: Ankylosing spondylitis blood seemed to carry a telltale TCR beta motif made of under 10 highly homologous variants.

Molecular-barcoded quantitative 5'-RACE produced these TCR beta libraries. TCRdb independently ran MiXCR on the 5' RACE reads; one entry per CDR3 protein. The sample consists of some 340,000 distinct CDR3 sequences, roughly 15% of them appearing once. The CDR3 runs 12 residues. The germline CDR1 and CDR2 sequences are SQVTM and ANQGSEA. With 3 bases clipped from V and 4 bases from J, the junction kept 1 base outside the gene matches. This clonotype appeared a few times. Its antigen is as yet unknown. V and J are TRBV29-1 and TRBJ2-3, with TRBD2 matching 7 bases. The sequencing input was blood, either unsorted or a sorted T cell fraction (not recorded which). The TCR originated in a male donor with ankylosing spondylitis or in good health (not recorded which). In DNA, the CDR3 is TGCAGCGTTGAGGGGAGGGCAGATACGCAGTATTTT. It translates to CSVEGRADTQYF.